This T cell receptor (beta chain) came from a study of T-cell memory formation after mild COVID-19. Study-level points and caveats: Second-wave clones peaking on day 37 lacked confirmed SARS-CoV-2 specificity. The study found balanced CD4/CD8 in clones contracting day 15 to 85 and a CD4+ lean in later expanders. Most CD4+ clones that shrank were in CM and EM, while CD8+ ones turned up in EMRA. Some responding clones appeared in pre-infection memory, suggesting cross-reactive memory joined.

This CDR3 has 14 amino acids. Germline V gene sequence: CDR1 LNHDA, CDR2 SQIVND (reference sequence). With V trimmed by 7 bases and J by 1 base, 5 bases remained unmatched. A note on this clonotype: Its antigen is currently unknown.

TCRdb re-derived calls from the 5' RACE reads in MiXCR, one entry per CDR3 protein. The sample carries some 410,000 distinct CDR3 sequences, less than 25% recorded once. The specimen sequenced was PBMCs or a T cell subset sorted from them (not recorded which). The origin of this receptor is an adult woman who had mild COVID-19 (a few samples of this study predate the infection). Cell type and time point are not known. The rearrangement joins TRBV19 to TRBJ2-7; 9 bases fit TRBD1. CDR3 sequence reads: CASKQDRGSYEQYF. The CDR3 nucleotides are TGTGCCAGTAAACAGGACAGGGGATCCTACGAGCAGTACTTC.